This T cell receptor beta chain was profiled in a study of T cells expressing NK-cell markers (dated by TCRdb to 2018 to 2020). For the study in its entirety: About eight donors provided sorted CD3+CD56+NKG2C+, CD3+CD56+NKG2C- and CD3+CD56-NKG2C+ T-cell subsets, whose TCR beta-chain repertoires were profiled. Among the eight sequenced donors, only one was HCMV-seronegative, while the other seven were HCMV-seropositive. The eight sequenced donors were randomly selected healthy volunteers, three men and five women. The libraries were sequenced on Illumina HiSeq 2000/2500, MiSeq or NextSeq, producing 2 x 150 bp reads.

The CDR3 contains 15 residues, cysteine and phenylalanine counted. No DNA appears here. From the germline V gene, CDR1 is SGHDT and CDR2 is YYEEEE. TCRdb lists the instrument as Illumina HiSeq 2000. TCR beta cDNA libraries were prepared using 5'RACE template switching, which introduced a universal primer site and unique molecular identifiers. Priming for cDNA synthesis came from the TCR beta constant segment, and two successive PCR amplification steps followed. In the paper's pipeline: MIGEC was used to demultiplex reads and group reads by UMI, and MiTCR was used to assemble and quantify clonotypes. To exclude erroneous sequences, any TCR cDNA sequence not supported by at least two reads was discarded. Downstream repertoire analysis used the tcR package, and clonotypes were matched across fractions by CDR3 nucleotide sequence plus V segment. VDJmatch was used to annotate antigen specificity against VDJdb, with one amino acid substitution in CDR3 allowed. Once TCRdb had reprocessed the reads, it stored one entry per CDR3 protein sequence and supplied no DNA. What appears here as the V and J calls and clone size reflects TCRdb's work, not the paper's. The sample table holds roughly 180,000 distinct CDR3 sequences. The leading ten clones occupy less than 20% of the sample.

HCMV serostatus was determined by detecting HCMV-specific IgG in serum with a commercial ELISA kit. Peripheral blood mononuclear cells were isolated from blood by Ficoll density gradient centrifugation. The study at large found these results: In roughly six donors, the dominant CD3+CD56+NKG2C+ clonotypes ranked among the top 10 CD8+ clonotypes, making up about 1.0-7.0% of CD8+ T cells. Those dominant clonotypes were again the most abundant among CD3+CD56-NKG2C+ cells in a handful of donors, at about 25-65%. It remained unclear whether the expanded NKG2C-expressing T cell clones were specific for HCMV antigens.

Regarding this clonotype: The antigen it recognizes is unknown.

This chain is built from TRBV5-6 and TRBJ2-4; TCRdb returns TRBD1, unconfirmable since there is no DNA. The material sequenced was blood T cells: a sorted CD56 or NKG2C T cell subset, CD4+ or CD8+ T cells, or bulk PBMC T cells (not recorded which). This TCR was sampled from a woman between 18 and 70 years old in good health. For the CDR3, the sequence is CASSYSGTAKNIQYF.